The rows below give T cell receptor beta chains drawn from one sample of a study of T cell repertoires in cytomegalovirus infection. TCRdb ran MiXCR on the reads and lists one entry per CDR3 protein. The sample has hundreds of thousands of distinct CDR3 sequences, roughly a sixth seen once. Sequenced material: PBMCs. These receptors all stem from a human donor in good health (CMV status not recorded). Some clones in this sample may be carry-over from other donors' samples. Each CDR3 is given with its conserved first and last residue. Each record gives: V gene, clone size, D gene, J gene, CDR3 DNA, CDR3 protein. D genes are given only for firm matches. Only some rows state a clone size, as once, few, many or a class for expanded clones.

TRBV28	once	-	TRBJ2-3	TGTGCCAGCAGTTTCAGTGTGGATACGCAGTATTTT	CASSFSVDTQYF
TRBV5-1	-	TRBD2	TRBJ2-7	TGCGCCAGCAGCTTGGGAGGGACTAGCGGGTATAACCAACCCATTTACGAGCAGTACTTC	CASSLGGTSGYNQPIYEQYF
TRBV20-1	few	TRBD1	TRBJ1-2	TGCAGTGCTAGGAGGGGCGGACAGGTCCGTAACTATGGCTACACCTTC	CSARRGGQVRNYGYTF
TRBV7-3	many	-	TRBJ2-1	TGTGCCAGCAGCTTAACGTCTACGGGGGACAATGAGCAGTTCTTC	CASSLTSTGDNEQFF
TRBV4-3	many	TRBD1	TRBJ1-1	TGCGCCAGCAGCCAAGGACAGGGAGATGGCACTGAAGCTTTCTTT	CASSQGQGDGTEAFF
TRBV2	many	TRBD1	TRBJ2-7	TGTGCCAGCAGTGAAGATGAGGACAGGGCCCTTACCTACGAGCAGTACTTC	CASSEDEDRALTYEQYF
TRBV7-6	many	-	TRBJ2-5	TGTGCCAGCAGCTTAGCCCAGGTAGAGACCCAGTACTTC	CASSLAQVETQYF
TRBV10-3	few	TRBD1	TRBJ1-1	TGTGCCATCAGTGGGGGACAGGGGGCGCGGAACACTGAAGCTTTCTTT	CAISGGQGARNTEAFF
TRBV6-1	many	-	TRBJ2-1	TGTGCCAGCAGTGAAATGTGGGGGCCGGCCCATGAGCAGTTCTTC	CASSEMWGPAHEQFF
TRBV10-3	-	-	TRBJ2-7	TGTGCCATCAGCTTCGGACAGCAGCTTCCCTACGAGCAGTACTTC	CAISFGQQLPYEQYF
TRBV11-2	many	-	TRBJ1-1	TGTGCCAGCAGCTTAGGAGCCAGGGACACTGAAGCTTTCTTT	CASSLGARDTEAFF
TRBV5-8	-	TRBD2	TRBJ2-7	TGTGCCAGCAGCTTGAGGAGGACTAGCTCCTACGAGCAGTACTTC	CASSLRRTSSYEQYF
TRBV6-1	-	TRBD1	TRBJ1-5	TGTGCCAGCAATTCAGGGGGGGTACAGCATTTT	CASNSGGVQHF
TRBV29-1	few	TRBD2	TRBJ2-5	TGCAGCGTTTTACTAGCGGGGGGGGAGACCCAGTACTTC	CSVLLAGGETQYF
TRBV7-2	many	-	TRBJ1-4	TGTGCCAGCAGCCAGAGTGCAACTAATGAAAAACTGTTTTTT	CASSQSATNEKLFF
TRBV2	few	-	TRBJ1-5	TGTGCCAGCATGAGAGAGGGAGATCAGCCCCAGCATTTT	CASMREGDQPQHF
TRBV18	-	-	TRBJ1-6	TGTGCCAGCTCACGCGCTTCGGCCGACTCACCCCTCCACTTT	CASSRASADSPLHF
TRBV11-2	many	TRBD1	TRBJ1-2	TGTGCCAGCAGCTCGTTGGGGACAGGGGGCCATGGCTACACCTTC	CASSSLGTGGHGYTF
TRBV20-1	-	TRBD1	TRBJ1-5	TGCAGTGCTTCGACAGGGGGCGCGGATCAGCCCCAGCATTTT	CSASTGGADQPQHF
TRBV6-1	-	TRBD1	TRBJ2-4	TGTGCCAGTACCGGGACAGCTAATTCTTTAGCCAAAAACATTCAGTACTTC	CASTGTANSLAKNIQYF
TRBV28	once	TRBD1	TRBJ1-2	TGTGCCAGCAGTATCCGGACAGGGACTTATGGCTACACCTTC	CASSIRTGTYGYTF
TRBV10-3	many	-	TRBJ2-7	TGTGCCATCAGAAAATCCGCAGGTACTTACGAGCAGTACTTC	CAIRKSAGTYEQYF
TRBV7-3	-	-	TRBJ2-3	TGTGCCAGCAGCTTATGGGGCACTAGCACAGATACGCAGTATTTT	CASSLWGTSTDTQYF
TRBV12-3/TRBV12-4	-	TRBD2	TRBJ2-4	TGTGCCAGCAGTGGGACTAGCTTAGACATTCAGTACTTC	CASSGTSLDIQYF
TRBV20-1	few	-	TRBJ1-2	TGCAGTGCTAGAGATGGGAGGCAGGGCCATGGCTACACCTTC	CSARDGRQGHGYTF
TRBV7-2	few	-	TRBJ1-1	TGTGCCAGCAGCTTAGGGGCTTGGGGAGCTTTCTTT	CASSLGAWGAFF
TRBV28	many	-	TRBJ1-5	TGTGCCAGCAGTCCCCCCGTGGACACGATAAATCAGCCCCAGCATTTT	CASSPPVDTINQPQHF
TRBV18	-	-	TRBJ2-5	TGTGCCAGCTCACCCCTACACCAAGAGACCCAGTACTTC	CASSPLHQETQYF
TRBV9	-	TRBD2	TRBJ2-1	TGTGCCAGCAGCGTTAAACCCGGGACTAGCGGGGCCAATGAGCAGTTCTTC	CASSVKPGTSGANEQFF
TRBV7-2	many	-	TRBJ2-5	TGTGCCAGCGCCTTCACGGTGTTTGGGGACACCCAAGAGACCCAGTACTTC	CASAFTVFGDTQETQYF
TRBV7-2	many	TRBD1	TRBJ2-5	TGTGCCAGCAGCTTAGAAGGGACAGGGGGAGAGACCCAGTACTTC	CASSLEGTGGETQYF
TRBV7-9	-	TRBD1	TRBJ1-1	TGTGCCAGCAGCCCCCGGGACAGGGGCGTGAACACTGAAGCTTTCTTT	CASSPRDRGVNTEAFF
TRBV12-3/TRBV12-4	few	TRBD2	TRBJ2-5	TGTGCCAGCATCTCCGGGACTAGGCCCGGAGAGACCCAGTACTTC	CASISGTRPGETQYF
TRBV6-2/TRBV6-3	-	-	TRBJ2-7	TGTGCCAGCAGCCCCCGGGACAGGGGGGGGTGGACGACTAGCGGGGGCACCTACGAGCAGTACTTC	CASSPRDRGGWTTSGGTYEQYF
TRBV7-2	many	-	TRBJ2-5	TGTGCCAGCAGCTTTCAGGGCGGGTCGGAGACCCAGTACTTC	CASSFQGGSETQYF
TRBV18	-	TRBD2	TRBJ2-1	TGTGCCAGCTCACCACCGGGGGGGGTCGAGCAGTTCTTC	CASSPPGGVEQFF
TRBV12-3/TRBV12-4	many	TRBD1	TRBJ2-7	TGTGCCAGCAGTGCCCGGACAGGTCTGTACGAGCAGTACTTC	CASSARTGLYEQYF
TRBV7-6	many	-	TRBJ2-7	TGTGCCAGCAGCTTAGCGGCAGGGTCCGCCTACGAGCAGTACTTC	CASSLAAGSAYEQYF
TRBV4-3	few	-	TRBJ2-6	TGCGCCAGCAGCCCTGATCATTTCTCTGGGGCCAACGTCCTGACTTTC	CASSPDHFSGANVLTF
TRBV12-3/TRBV12-4	-	-	TRBJ1-1	TGTGCCAGCAGCCGACAGGCGACTGAAGCTTTCTTT	CASSRQATEAFF
TRBV20-1	-	TRBD1	TRBJ2-3	TGCAGTGCCCAACAGGGGGCAGCGACAGATACGCAGTATTTT	CSAQQGAATDTQYF
TRBV12-3/TRBV12-4	many	-	TRBJ2-7	TGTGCCAGCAGTTTATGTCAGGGGTTCATCCTTTTCTACGAGCAGTACTTC	CASSLCQGFILFYEQYF
TRBV29-1	-	TRBD1	TRBJ2-7	TGCAGCGTTGAACCCGGGCTAGGGGACAGCCCCTACGAGCAGTACTTC	CSVEPGLGDSPYEQYF
TRBV5-5	many	-	TRBJ1-6	TGTGCCAGCAGCTTGGGGCCAGGGTATAGTTCACCCCTCCACTTT	CASSLGPGYSSPLHF
TRBV4-2	many	-	TRBJ1-1	TGTGCCAGCAGCCAAGAGGAACAGGGAGGTACTGAAGCTTTCTTT	CASSQEEQGGTEAFF
TRBV20-1	once	-	TRBJ1-6	TGCAGTGCTAGCCCTATTACGGGGGCGTTGAGTTCACCCCTCCACTTT	CSASPITGALSSPLHF
TRBV7-2	many	-	TRBJ1-4	TGTGCCAGCAGCTTAGGGCAGTCTAATGAAAAACTGTTTTTT	CASSLGQSNEKLFF
TRBV12-3/TRBV12-4	many	-	TRBJ2-1	TGTGCCAGCAGACCGGGATCCTACAATGAGCAGTTCTTC	CASRPGSYNEQFF
TRBV29-1	once	TRBD1	TRBJ1-2	TGCAGCGTTGCGGCAGGGGGCTGGGGCTACACCTTC	CSVAAGGWGYTF
TRBV19	-	-	TRBJ2-3	TGTGCCAGTAGTATCGGTTCAGGGGAAGATACGCAGTATTTT	CASSIGSGEDTQYF
TRBV12-3/TRBV12-4	-	-	TRBJ2-2	TGTGCCAGCAGTTCTACCCCAGGGATTAGCACCGGGGAGCTGTTTTTT	CASSSTPGISTGELFF
TRBV28	many	TRBD1	TRBJ1-5	TGTGCCAGCAGTACAGGGGTCGATAGCAATCAGCCCCAGCATTTT	CASSTGVDSNQPQHF
TRBV4-1	few	-	TRBJ1-1	TGCGCCAGCAGCCAAGAGGAGGAGCAGTATGAAGCTTTCTTT	CASSQEEEQYEAFF